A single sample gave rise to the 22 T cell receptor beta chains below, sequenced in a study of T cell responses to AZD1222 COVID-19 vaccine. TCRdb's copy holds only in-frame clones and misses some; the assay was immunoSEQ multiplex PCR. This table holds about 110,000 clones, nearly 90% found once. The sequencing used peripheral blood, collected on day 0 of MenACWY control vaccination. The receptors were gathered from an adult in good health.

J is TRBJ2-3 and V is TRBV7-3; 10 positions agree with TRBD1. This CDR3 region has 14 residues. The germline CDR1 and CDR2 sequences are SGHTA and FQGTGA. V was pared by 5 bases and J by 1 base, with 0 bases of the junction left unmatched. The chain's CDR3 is CASSGTGGTDTQYF. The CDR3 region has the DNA TGTGCCAGCAGCGGGACAGGGGGCACAGATACGCAGTATTTT.

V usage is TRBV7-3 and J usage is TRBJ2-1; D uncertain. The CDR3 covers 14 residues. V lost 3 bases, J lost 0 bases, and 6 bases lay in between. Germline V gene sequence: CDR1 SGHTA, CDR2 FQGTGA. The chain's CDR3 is CASSFQPSYNEQFF. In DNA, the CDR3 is TGTGCCAGCAGCTTTCAACCCTCCTACAATGAGCAGTTCTTC.

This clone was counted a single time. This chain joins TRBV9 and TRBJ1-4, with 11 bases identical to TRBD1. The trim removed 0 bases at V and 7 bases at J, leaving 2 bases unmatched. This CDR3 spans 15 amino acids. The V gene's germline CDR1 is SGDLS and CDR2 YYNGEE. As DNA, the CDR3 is TGTGCCAGCAGCGTAGGAGGGACAGGGGGTGAAAAACTGTTTTTT. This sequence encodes CASSVGGTGGEKLFF.

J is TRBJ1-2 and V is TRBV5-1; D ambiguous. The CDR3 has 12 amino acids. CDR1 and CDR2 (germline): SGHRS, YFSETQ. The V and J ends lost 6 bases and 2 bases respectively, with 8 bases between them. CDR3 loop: CASTDGNYGYTF. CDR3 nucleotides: TGCGCCAGCACGGACGGGAACTATGGCTACACCTTC.

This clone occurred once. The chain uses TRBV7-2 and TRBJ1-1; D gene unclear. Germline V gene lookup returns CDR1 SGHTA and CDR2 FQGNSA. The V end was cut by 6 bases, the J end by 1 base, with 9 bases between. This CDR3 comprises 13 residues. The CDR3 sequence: CASSSAPNTEAFF. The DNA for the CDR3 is TGTGCCAGCAGTTCCGCCCCGAACACTGAAGCTTTCTTT.

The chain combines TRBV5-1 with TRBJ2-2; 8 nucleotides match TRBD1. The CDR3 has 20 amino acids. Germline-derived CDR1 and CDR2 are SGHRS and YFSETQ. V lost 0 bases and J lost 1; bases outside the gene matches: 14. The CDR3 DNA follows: TGCGCCAGCAGCTTGGCCGGTGGACCCCGGACAGGGAGGAACACCGGGGAGCTGTTTTTT. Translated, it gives CASSLAGGPRTGRNTGELFF. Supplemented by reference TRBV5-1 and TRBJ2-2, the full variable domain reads KAGVTQTPRYLIKTRGQQVTLSCSPISGHRSVSWYQQTPGQGLQFLFEYFSETQRNKGNFPGRFSGRQFSNSRSEMNVSTLELGDSALYLCASSLAGGPRTGRNTGELFFGEGSRLTVL.

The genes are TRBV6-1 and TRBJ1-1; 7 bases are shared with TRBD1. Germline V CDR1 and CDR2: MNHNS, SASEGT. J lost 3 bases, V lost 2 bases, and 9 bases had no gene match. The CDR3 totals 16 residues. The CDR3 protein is CASSEMRGQGDTEAFF. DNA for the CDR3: TGTGCCAGCAGTGAAATGAGGGGGCAGGGGGACACTGAAGCTTTCTTT.

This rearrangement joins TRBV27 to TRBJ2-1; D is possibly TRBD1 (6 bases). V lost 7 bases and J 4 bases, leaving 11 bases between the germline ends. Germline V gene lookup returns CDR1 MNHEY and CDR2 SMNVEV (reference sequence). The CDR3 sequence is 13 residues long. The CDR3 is CASKIRGYNEQFF. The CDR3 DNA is TGTGCCAGCAAAATCAGGGGTTACAATGAGCAGTTCTTC.

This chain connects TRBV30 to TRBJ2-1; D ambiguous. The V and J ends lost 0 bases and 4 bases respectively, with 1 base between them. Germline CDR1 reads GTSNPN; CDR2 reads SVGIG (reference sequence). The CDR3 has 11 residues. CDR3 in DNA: TGTGCCTGGAGTGTATACAATGAGCAGTTCTTC. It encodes CAWSVYNEQFF.

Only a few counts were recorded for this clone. CDR3 loop: CASTMGRDTEAFF. Written as DNA, the CDR3 is TGTGCCAGCACAATGGGACGGGACACTGAAGCTTTCTTT. This chain connects TRBV7-9 to TRBJ1-1, with D possibly being TRBD1 (5 bases). In germline, CDR1 is SEHNR, CDR2 FQNEAQ (reference sequence). CDR3 length: 13 amino acids. V lost 7 bases and J lost 3, with 12 bases in between.

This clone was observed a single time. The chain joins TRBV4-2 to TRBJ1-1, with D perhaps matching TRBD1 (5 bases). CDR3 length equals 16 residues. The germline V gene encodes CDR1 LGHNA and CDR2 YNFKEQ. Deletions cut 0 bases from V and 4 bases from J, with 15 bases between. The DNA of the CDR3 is TGTGCCAGCAGCCAAGATCGTCTGGGGCCGGGCACTGAAGCTTTCTTT. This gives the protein CASSQDRLGPGTEAFF.

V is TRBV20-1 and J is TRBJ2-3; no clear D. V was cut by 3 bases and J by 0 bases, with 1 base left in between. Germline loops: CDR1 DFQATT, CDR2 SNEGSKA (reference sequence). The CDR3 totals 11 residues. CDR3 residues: CSASSTDTQYF. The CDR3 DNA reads TGCAGTGCTAGCAGCACAGATACGCAGTATTTT.

The CDR3 is CASSFRNSPLHF. The CDR3 nucleotides are TGTGCCAGCAGCTTCCGGAATTCACCCCTCCACTTT. This chain uses TRBV12-3 or TRBV12-4 with TRBJ1-6, with D unclear. CDR3 size: 12 residues. Trimming cost V 6 bases and J 7 bases, with 7 bases left between them.

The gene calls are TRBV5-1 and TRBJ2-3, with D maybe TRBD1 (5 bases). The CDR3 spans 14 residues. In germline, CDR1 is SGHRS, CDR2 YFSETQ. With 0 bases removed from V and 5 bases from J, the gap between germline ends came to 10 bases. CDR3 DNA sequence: TGCGCCAGCAGCTTGGCCGGGCAGGGAGATACGCAGTATTTT. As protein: CASSLAGQGDTQYF.

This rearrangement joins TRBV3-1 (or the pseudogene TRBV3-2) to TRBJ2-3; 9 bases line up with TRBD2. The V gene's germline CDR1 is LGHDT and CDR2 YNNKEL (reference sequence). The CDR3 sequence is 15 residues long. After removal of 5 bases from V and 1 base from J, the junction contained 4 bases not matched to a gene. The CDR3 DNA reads TGTGCCAGCAGCTTCCGGACTAGCGGCACAGATACGCAGTATTTT. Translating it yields CASSFRTSGTDTQYF.

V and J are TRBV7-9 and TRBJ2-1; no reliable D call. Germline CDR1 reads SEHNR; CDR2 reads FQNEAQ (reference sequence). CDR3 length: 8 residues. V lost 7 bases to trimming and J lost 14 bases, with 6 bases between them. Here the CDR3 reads CASTPKFF. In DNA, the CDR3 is TGTGCCAGCACCCCCAAGTTCTTC.

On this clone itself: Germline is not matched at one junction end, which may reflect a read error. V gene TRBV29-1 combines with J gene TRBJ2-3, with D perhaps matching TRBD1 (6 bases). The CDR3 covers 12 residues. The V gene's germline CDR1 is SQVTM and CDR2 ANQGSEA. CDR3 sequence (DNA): TGCAGCGTTGAAGTGGGGGCAGAGACGCAGTATTTT. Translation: CSVEVGAETQYF.

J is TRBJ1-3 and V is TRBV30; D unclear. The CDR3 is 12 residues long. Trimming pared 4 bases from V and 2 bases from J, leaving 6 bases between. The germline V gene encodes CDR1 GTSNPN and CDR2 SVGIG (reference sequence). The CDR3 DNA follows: TGTGCCTGGACTGCTCCTGGAAACACCATATATTTT. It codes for CAWTAPGNTIYF.

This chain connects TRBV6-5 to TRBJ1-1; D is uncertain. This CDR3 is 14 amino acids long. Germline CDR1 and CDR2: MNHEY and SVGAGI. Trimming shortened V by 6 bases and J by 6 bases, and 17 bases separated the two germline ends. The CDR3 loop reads CASSPFGQMPEAFF. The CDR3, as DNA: TGTGCCAGCAGCCCGTTTGGGCAGATGCCTGAAGCTTTCTTT.

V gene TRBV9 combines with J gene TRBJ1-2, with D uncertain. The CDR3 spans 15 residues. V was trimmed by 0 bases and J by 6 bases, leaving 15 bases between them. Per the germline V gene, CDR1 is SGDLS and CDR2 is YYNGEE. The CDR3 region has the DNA TGTGCCAGCAGCGTAGGAACACCAGGAAAGGATGGCTACACCTTC. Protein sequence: CASSVGTPGKDGYTF.

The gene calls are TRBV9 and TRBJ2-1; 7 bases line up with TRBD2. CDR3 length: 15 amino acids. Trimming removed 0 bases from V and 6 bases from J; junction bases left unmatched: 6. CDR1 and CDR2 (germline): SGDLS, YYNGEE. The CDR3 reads CASSVGASGSNEQFF. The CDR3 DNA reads TGTGCCAGCAGCGTAGGTGCTAGCGGAAGCAATGAGCAGTTCTTC. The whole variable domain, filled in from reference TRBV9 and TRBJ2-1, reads DSGVTQTPKHLITATGQRVTLRCSPRSGDLSVYWYQQSLDQGLQFLIQYYNGEERAKGNILERFSAQQFPDLHSELNLSSLELGDSALYFCASSVGASGSNEQFFGPGTRLTVL.

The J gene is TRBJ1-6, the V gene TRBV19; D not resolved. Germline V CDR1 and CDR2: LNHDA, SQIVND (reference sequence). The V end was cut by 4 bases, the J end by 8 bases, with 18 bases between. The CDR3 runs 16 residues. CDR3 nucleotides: TGTGCCAGTAGTAGTACTCCGCTGCGGGGTCATTCACCCCTCCACTTT. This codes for CASSSTPLRGHSPLHF. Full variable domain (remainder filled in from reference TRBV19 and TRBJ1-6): DGGITQSPKYLFRKEGQNVTLSCEQNLNHDAMYWYRQDPGQGLRLIYYSQIVNDFQKGDIAEGYSVSREKKESFPLTVTSAQKNPTAFYLCASSSTPLRGHSPLHFGNGTRLTVT.